Listed here are 13 T cell receptor beta chains from one sample, sequenced in a study of T cell repertoires in cytomegalovirus infection (dated 2019 in TCRdb). The instrument was an Illumina HiSeq 1500. TCRdb cleaned the public reads at Q25 with fastp, built clones with MiXCR and kept in-frame beta chains. Under each unique CDR3 protein, matching rows form one entry showing the most common genes and DNA. The sample has under 350,000 distinct CDR3 sequences on record, roughly a tenth of them singletons. The top ten clones comprise around 2.6% of the sample. Sequencing input: PBMCs. These receptors originate from a human donor in good health (CMV status not recorded). Some clones in this sample may be carry-over from other donors' samples.

Details on this clonotype: The junction departs from the called germline gene at one end, perhaps through a read error. This chain uses TRBV19 with TRBJ2-2, with TRBD1 matching over 7 bases. The CDR3 runs 16 residues. CDR1 and CDR2 from the germline V gene are LNHDA and SQIVND (reference sequence). The DNA for the CDR3 is TGTGCCAGTAGTATAGAGGATGGGACCCACTTAAGGGGGCTGCTTTTT. This translates into CASSIEDGTHLRGLLF.

This clonotype was picked up many times. The V and J genes are TRBV7-2 and TRBJ2-2, with D maybe TRBD2 (7 bases). Trimming removed 5 bases at V and 1 base at J, with 17 bases between. The V gene's germline CDR1 is SGHTA and CDR2 FQGNSA. This CDR3 contains 17 residues. The CDR3 sequence: CASSPARGGLNTGELFF. CDR3 coding DNA: TGTGCCAGCAGCCCGGCACGCGGGGGCCTGAACACCGGGGAGCTGTTTTTT.

At least ten counts were recorded for this clonotype. This chain links TRBV7-9 with TRBJ1-2; D unresolved. V was clipped by 1 base and J by 5 bases, with 14 bases between them. The germline V gene encodes CDR1 SEHNR and CDR2 FQNEAQ (reference sequence). CDR3 length: 15 residues. This CDR3 reads CASSLENLDTYGYTF. The CDR3 bases are TGTGCCAGCAGCTTAGAAAACTTGGATACATATGGCTACACCTTC.

This clonotype was observed at least ten times. V usage is TRBV28 and J usage is TRBJ1-4; a possible D gene is TRBD1 (6 bases). Trimming shortened V by 7 bases and J by 4 bases, and 19 bases separated the two germline ends. This CDR3 spans 16 amino acids. Germline CDR1 MDHEN, CDR2 SYDVKM. Written as DNA, the CDR3 is TGTGCCAGCAACCCTACGGGGGGCAGCAATAATGAAAAACTGTTTTTT. It encodes CASNPTGGSNNEKLFF.

This clonotype has ten or more counts. The chain links TRBV12-3 or TRBV12-4 to TRBJ1-1, with 7 bases that match TRBD1. The V gene end was trimmed by 4 bases and the J gene end by 5 bases; junction bases not matched to a gene: 4. CDR3 length equals 13 residues. CDR3 in DNA: TGTGCCAGCAGTTCTCAGACAGGGACTGAAGCTTTCTTT. It specifies CASSSQTGTEAFF.

This clonotype has at least ten counts. V and J are TRBV7-9 and TRBJ1-6; 11 positions match TRBD1. The CDR3 spans 14 residues. The junction had 4 bases not matched to a gene; V was cut back by 7 bases and J by 8 bases. Germline V gene sequence: CDR1 SEHNR, CDR2 FQNEAQ (reference sequence). This CDR3 reads CASNPGQGDSPLHF. CDR3 sequence (DNA): TGTGCCAGCAACCCGGGACAGGGGGATTCACCCCTCCACTTT.

CDR3 sequence reads: CSVDRAGGAMDTQYF. In DNA, the CDR3 is TGCAGCGTTGATCGGGCGGGGGGGGCTATGGATACGCAGTATTTT. This chain joins TRBV29-1 and TRBJ2-3; 9 bases align to TRBD2. The ends lost 3 bases at V and 6 bases at J; junction bases unmatched: 10. The CDR3 totals 15 residues. Germline V gives CDR1 SQVTM, CDR2 ANQGSEA.

The chain carries TRBV28 and TRBJ2-1; 9 bases match TRBD1. The V segment lost 0 bases and the J segment 4 bases; nucleotides outside the gene matches: 4. Germline V gene data show CDR1 as MDHEN and CDR2 as SYDVKM. This CDR3 spans 16 amino acids. The CDR3 sequence: CASSLWGQGKYNEQFF. CDR3 nucleotides: TGTGCCAGCAGTTTATGGGGACAGGGAAAATACAATGAGCAGTTCTTC.

This clonotype was detected a few times. This chain links TRBV20-1 with TRBJ2-2, with D possibly called TRBD1 or TRBD2 (7 bases each). Trimming removed 1 base at V and 6 bases at J, with 12 bases between. Germline V gene sequence: CDR1 DFQATT, CDR2 SNEGSKA (reference sequence). This CDR3 region has 14 residues. CDR3 DNA: TGCAGTGCTAGAGCAGGGGGGGAGGCCGGGGAGCTGTTTTTT. This sequence encodes CSARAGGEAGELFF.

This clonotype was detected ten times or more. This chain links TRBV19 with TRBJ1-1; TRBD1 might be the D (6 bases). V was shortened by 3 bases and J by 11 bases, with 25 bases between the two germline ends. Germline V gene lookup returns CDR1 LNHDA and CDR2 SQIVND (reference sequence). The CDR3 loop spans 16 amino acids. DNA for the CDR3: TGTGCCAGTAGTATCCGGACAGACGGGGGGTCGAATTGGGCTTTCTTT. It translates to CASSIRTDGGSNWAFF.

This clonotype was observed many times. The chain links TRBV19 to TRBJ2-5; TRBD1 agrees at 8 bases. The germline gives CDR1 LNHDA, CDR2 SQIVND (reference sequence). With 1 base clipped from V and 2 bases from J, the junction kept 3 bases outside the gene matches. CDR3 length: 15 amino acids. The chain's CDR3 is CASSIGDRLQETQYF. CDR3 sequence (DNA): TGTGCCAGTAGTATAGGGGACAGGTTACAAGAGACCCAGTACTTC.

This clonotype was recorded at least ten times. V is TRBV5-4 and J is TRBJ2-7; D gene ambiguous. Per germline, CDR1 SGHNT and CDR2 YYREEE (reference sequence). Trimming took 6 bases from V and 4 from J, leaving 11 bases between them. This CDR3 is 12 amino acids long. DNA for the CDR3: TGTGCCAGCACCTCGGACGGTTACGAGCAGTACTTC. This sequence encodes CASTSDGYEQYF.

The sample holds a few counts of this clonotype. The chain carries TRBV3-1 and TRBJ1-3; D is unclear. V dropped 6 bases and J dropped 2 bases, with 11 bases sitting between them. This CDR3 spans 14 amino acids. Germline V gene data show CDR1 as LGHDT and CDR2 as YNNKEL (reference sequence). CDR3 DNA sequence: TGTGCCAGCAGTTATAGGGAGACTGGAAACACCATATATTTT. Protein sequence: CASSYRETGNTIYF. Combining the CDR3 with reference TRBV3-1 and TRBJ1-3 gives the whole variable domain DTAVSQTPKYLVTQMGNDKSIKCEQNLGHDTMYWYKQDSKKFLKIMFSYNNKELIINETVPNRFSPKSPDKAHLNLHINSLELGDSAVYFCASSYRETGNTIYFGEGSWLTVV.